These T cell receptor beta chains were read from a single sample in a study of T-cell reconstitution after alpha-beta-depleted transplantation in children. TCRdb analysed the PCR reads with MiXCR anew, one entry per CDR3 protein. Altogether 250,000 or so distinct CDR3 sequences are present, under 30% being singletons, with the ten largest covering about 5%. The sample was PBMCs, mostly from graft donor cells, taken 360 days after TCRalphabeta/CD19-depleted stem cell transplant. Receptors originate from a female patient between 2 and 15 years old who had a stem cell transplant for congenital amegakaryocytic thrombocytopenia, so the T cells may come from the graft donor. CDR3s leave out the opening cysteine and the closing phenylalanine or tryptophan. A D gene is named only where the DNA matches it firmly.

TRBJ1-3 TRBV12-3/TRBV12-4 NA ASSADPASGNTIY
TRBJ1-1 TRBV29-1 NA SVVWPQGEAF
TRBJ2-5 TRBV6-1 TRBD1 ASSPGTGNGETQY
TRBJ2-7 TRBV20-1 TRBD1 SPTPGTGGVEQY
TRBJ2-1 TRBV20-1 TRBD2 SARLAGGVSSYNEQF
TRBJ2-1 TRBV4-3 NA ASSQDEDTWIHNEQF
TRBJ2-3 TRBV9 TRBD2 ASSVAAGSGNTQY
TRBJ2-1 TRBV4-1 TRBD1 ASSQDDRGKGNEQF
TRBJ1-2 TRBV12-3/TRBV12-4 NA ASSFGGFGYGYT
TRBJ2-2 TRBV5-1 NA ASSFGQFGSAGELF
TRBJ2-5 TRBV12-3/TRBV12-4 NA ASSLLQQETQY
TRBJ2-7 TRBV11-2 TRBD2 ASSKTSGGYEQY
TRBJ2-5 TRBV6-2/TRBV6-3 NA ASSLRGSSGGRGSQETQY
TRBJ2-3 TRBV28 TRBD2 ASSGSGRSNTDTQY
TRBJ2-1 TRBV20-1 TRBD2 SARELAGVDEQF
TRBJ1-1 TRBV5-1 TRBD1 ASRTPTGAEAF
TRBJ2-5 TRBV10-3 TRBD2 AISEPGLAGGSFTGTQY
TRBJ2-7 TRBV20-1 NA SARRDGSYEQY
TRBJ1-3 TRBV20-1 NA SARDERTAGNTIY
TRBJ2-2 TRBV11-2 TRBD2 ASSPRAGAGTGELF
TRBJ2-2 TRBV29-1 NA SVWTAPTGELF
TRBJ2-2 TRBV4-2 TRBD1 ASSRIQGAGFTGELF
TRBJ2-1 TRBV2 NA ASSPRVNYNEQF
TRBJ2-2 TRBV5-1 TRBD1 ASSSVGTGGIGELF
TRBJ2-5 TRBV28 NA ATSFIAAQETQY
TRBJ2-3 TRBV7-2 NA ASSVRGFEDTQY
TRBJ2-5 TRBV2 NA ASGAETQY
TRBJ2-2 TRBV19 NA ASGEAPGMVGELF
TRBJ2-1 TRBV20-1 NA SARVGATSNEQF
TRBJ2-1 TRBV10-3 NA ASNALAVDEQF
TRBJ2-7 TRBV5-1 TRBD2 ASTSRAGGPYTYEQY
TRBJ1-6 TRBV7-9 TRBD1 ASSFGTGRISPLH
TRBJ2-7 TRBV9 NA ASSLGNAYEQY
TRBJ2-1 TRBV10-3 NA AIKERNEQF
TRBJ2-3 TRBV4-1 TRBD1 ASSERTGGPDTQY
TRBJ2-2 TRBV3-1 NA ASSQILAPNTGELF
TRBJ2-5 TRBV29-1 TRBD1 SVWTGEETQY
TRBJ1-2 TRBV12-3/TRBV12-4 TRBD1 ASSLAGGRGYT
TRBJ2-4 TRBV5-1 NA ASSPRYLSPVQY
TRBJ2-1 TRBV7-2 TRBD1 ASSLGDHRGYEQF
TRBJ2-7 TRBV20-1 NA SAGGGEQY
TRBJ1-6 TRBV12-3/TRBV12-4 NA ASRSGNYNSPLH
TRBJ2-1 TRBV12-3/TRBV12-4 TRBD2 ASSLAGRPEQF
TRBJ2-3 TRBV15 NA ATSGRWENTQY
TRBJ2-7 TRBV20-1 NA SARVSEGVGEQY
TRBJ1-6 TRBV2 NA ASSVESSYNSPLH
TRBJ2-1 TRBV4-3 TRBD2 ASSQDLTSLTSYNEQF
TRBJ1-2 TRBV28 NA ARGDGVLGYT
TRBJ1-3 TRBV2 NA ATSVGRASGNTIY